This TCR beta chain was documented in a study of patients and donors after allogeneic stem cell transplantation. TCRdb fed the RT-PCR reads into MiXCR, producing one record per CDR3 protein. This table has 4,000 to 5,000 distinct CDR3 sequences, 20% to 30% appearing once. V was trimmed by 0 bases and J by 6 bases, leaving 6 bases between them. CDR3 size: 13 residues. Germline V gene lookup returns CDR1 SGHDT and CDR2 YYEEEE. The TCR was taken from a human donor who was either an allogeneic HSCT recipient or a stem cell or donor lymphocyte infusion donor (not recorded which). It is not recorded whose cells these are; they may come from a transplant donor. The rearrangement links TRBV5-6 to TRBJ2-2, with D hard to call. Sequencing input: blood, either unsorted or a sorted T cell fraction (not recorded which). The chain's CDR3 is CASSLAFAGELFF. In DNA form, the CDR3 reads TGTGCCAGCAGCTTGGCCTTCGCCGGGGAGCTGTTTTTT.